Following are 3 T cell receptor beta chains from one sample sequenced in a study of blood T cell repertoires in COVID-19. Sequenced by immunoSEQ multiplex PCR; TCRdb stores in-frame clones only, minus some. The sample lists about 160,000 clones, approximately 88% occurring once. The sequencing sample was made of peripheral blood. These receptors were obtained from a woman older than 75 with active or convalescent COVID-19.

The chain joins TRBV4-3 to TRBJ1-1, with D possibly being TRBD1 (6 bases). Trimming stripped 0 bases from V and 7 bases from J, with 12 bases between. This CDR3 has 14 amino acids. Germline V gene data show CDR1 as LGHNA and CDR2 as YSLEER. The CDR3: CASSQEGRGDEAFF. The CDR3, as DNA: TGCGCCAGCAGCCAAGAGGGGAGGGGGGATGAAGCTTTCTTT.

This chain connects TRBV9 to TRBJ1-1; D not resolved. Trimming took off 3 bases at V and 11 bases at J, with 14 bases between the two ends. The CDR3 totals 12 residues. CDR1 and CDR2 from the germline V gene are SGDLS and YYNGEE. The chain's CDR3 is CASSAGEGRAFF. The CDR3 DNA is TGTGCCAGCAGCGCTGGGGAGGGAAGGGCTTTCTTT.

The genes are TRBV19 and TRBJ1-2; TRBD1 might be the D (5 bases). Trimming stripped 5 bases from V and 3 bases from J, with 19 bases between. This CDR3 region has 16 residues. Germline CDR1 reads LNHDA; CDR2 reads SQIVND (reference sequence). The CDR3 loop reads CASSLPWTTQDYGYTF. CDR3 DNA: TGTGCCAGTAGTCTCCCTTGGACAACGCAAGACTATGGCTACACCTTC.